This T cell receptor (beta chain) is from a study of blood T cell repertoires in COVID-19. Study at large: Sites across the United States, Italy and Spain contributed samples from acute and convalescent COVID-19. Sources were T cells, B-cell-depleted T cells, or PBMCs; the material itself was cDNA or gDNA.

In the authors' workflow: The assay estimated nucleated cells by amplifying reference gene primers. The data were produced by immunoSEQ multiplex PCR, yet TCRdb's version contains in-frame clones alone and is incomplete. The V and J calls and the clone size are those of that table, but D and trimming were determined from the DNA. The table includes around 300,000 clones, 80% to 90% detected once. The CDR3 extends over 15 amino acids. The germline V gene has CDR1 KGHSH and CDR2 LQKENI. Trimming stripped 2 bases from V and 5 bases from J, with 15 bases between. The TCR was taken from a woman between 70 and 85 years old with acute or convalescent COVID-19. The chain couples TRBV18 to TRBJ1-2, with D tentatively TRBD1 (6 bases). The sequencing sample was made of peripheral blood. DNA of the CDR3: TGTGCCAGCTCACCAGGAGTGGGGGCCACGTATGGCTACACCTTC. This gives the protein CASSPGVGATYGYTF. Based on the CDR3 plus reference TRBV18 and TRBJ1-2, the full variable domain is NAGVMQNPRHLVRRRGQEARLRCSPMKGHSHVYWYRQLPEEGLKFMVYLQKENIIDESGMPKERFSAEFPKEGPSILRIQQVVRGDSAAYFCASSPGVGATYGYTFGSGTRLTVV.